One and the same sample provided the 26 T cell receptor beta chains below, sequenced in a study of blood T cell repertoires in COVID-19. TCRdb keeps only in-frame clones here, not all; method: immunoSEQ multiplex PCR. The data contain 200,000 to 250,000 clones, almost 90% of them singletons. Sequenced input: peripheral blood. Receptors were obtained from a woman aged 60-70 years with acute or convalescent COVID-19.

The rearrangement uses TRBV28 and TRBJ2-2; 7 bases map to TRBD1. This CDR3 comprises 16 residues. J was trimmed by 1 base and V by 6 bases; bases with no gene match: 8. In germline, CDR1 is MDHEN, CDR2 SYDVKM. The CDR3 is CASRRTGTVNTGELFF. The CDR3 DNA reads as TGTGCCAGCAGACGCACCGGGACAGTGAACACCGGGGAGCTGTTTTTT.

The V gene is TRBV15, the J gene TRBJ2-6; maybe TRBD1 (6 bases). The V end was cut by 0 bases, the J end by 2 bases, with 11 bases between. CDR3 length: 17 residues. Germline lookup yields CDR1 LNHNV and CDR2 YYDKDF (reference sequence). This CDR3 reads CATSREGRGTGANVLTF. CDR3 in DNA: TGTGCCACCAGCAGAGAGGGCAGGGGCACTGGGGCCAACGTCCTGACTTTC.

The chain joins TRBV6-1 to TRBJ2-6, with 8 bases lining up with TRBD1. This CDR3 spans 20 amino acids. Germline V gene data show CDR1 as MNHNS and CDR2 as SASEGT. The V segment lost 2 bases and the J segment 0 bases; nucleotides outside the gene matches: 12. CDR3 protein: CASSEYPGGTGSSGANVLTF. CDR3 coding DNA: TGTGCCAGCAGTGAATATCCAGGGGGCACCGGCAGCTCTGGGGCCAACGTCCTGACTTTC.

This clone was counted a few times. V gene TRBV27 combines with J gene TRBJ2-7, with 11 bases fitting TRBD2. Germline V CDR1 and CDR2: MNHEY, SMNVEV (reference sequence). After removal of 4 bases from V and 4 bases from J, the junction contained 6 bases not matched to a gene. The CDR3 is 15 amino acids. The CDR3 nucleotides are TGTGCCAGCAGTTCGGGGACTAGCGGAGGGTACGAGCAGTACTTC. Its translation: CASSSGTSGGYEQYF.

The chain combines TRBV5-4 with TRBJ2-7; 9 nucleotides match TRBD1. The V gene's germline CDR1 is SGHNT and CDR2 YYREEE (reference sequence). The CDR3 is 15 residues long. J lost 2 bases, V lost 4 bases, and 7 bases had no gene match. For the CDR3, the DNA is TGTGCCAGCAGCCCCGGCGGACAGGGGACCTACGAGCAGTACTTC. Residues: CASSPGGQGTYEQYF.

This clone appeared a few times. The rearrangement uses TRBV30 and TRBJ1-2; TRBD1 matches 8 bases. V was pared by 8 bases and J by 6 bases, with 11 bases of the junction left unmatched. The CDR3 is 13 residues long. Germline assignment: CDR1 GTSNPN and CDR2 SVGIG (reference sequence). The CDR3 DNA is TGTGCCAGGCGATCGGACAGGGTCAATGGCTACACCTTC. It translates to CARRSDRVNGYTF.

V is TRBV6-2 or TRBV6-3 and J is TRBJ1-3; D is unclear. The CDR3 has 12 residues. Germline loops: CDR1 MNHEY, CDR2 SVGEGT. Trimming took 5 bases from V and 9 from J, leaving 11 bases between them. CDR3 protein: CASSQNGGTIYF. Here the CDR3 DNA reads TGTGCCAGCAGTCAAAACGGAGGCACCATATATTTT.

The chain has TRBV5-8 and TRBJ2-7, with 9 positions matching TRBD1. Trimming at V came to 5 bases and at J to 3 bases, leaving 12 bases not matched to a gene. Germline-derived CDR1 and CDR2 are SGHTS and YDEGEE. This CDR3 comprises 16 residues. This chain's CDR3 is CASSSGTGRAIYEQYF. Here the CDR3 DNA reads TGTGCCAGCAGTTCCGGGACAGGGAGGGCAATCTACGAGCAGTACTTC.

This clone was counted a few times. The rearrangement links TRBV4-3 to TRBJ2-4; 7 bases are shared with TRBD1. The length of the CDR3 is 20 residues. V was clipped by 0 bases and J by 2 bases; unmatched bases: 16. Germline V gene sequence: CDR1 LGHNA, CDR2 YSLEER. CDR3 DNA sequence: TGCGCCAGCAGCCAAGATCCCGTGTACGGGACAGACGGCCCCAAAAACATTCAGTACTTC. The encoded protein is CASSQDPVYGTDGPKNIQYF.

The chain uses TRBV7-3 and TRBJ2-7; 10 positions agree with TRBD1. CDR1 is SGHTA and CDR2 is FQGTGA in the germline V gene. This CDR3 region has 13 residues. The ends lost 4 bases at V and 6 bases at J; junction bases unmatched: 3. The CDR3 here is CASSSGTGAEQYF. DNA of the CDR3: TGTGCCAGCAGCTCCGGGACAGGGGCCGAGCAGTACTTC. Full variable domain (missing parts from reference TRBV7-3 and TRBJ2-7): GAGVSQTPSNKVTEKGKYVELRCDPISGHTALYWYRQSLGQGPEFLIYFQGTGAADDSGLPNDRFFAVRPEGSVSTLKIQRTERGDSAVYLCASSSGTGAEQYFGPGTRLTVT.

The V gene is TRBV18, the J gene TRBJ1-4; D uncertain. Looked up from germline, CDR1 is KGHSH and CDR2 is LQKENI. V lost 2 bases and J lost 8, with 9 bases in between. The CDR3 is 13 amino acids. The CDR3 coding sequence is TGTGCCAGCTCACCAGGACTGGGGGAAAAACTGTTTTTT. It translates to CASSPGLGEKLFF. Looking up the rest from reference TRBV18 and TRBJ1-4 gives the full variable domain: NAGVMQNPRHLVRRRGQEARLRCSPMKGHSHVYWYRQLPEEGLKFMVYLQKENIIDESGMPKERFSAEFPKEGPSILRIQQVVRGDSAAYFCASSPGLGEKLFFGSGTQLSVL.

To note about this clone: The sample carries other DNA sequences with the same CDR3. The chain employs TRBV4-2 and TRBJ2-3; 8 bases are shared with TRBD2. From germline, CDR1 is LGHNA and CDR2 YNFKEQ. The CDR3 contains 16 residues. J lost 1 base, V lost 4 bases, and 7 bases had no gene match. CDR3 DNA: TGTGCCAGCAGCCCTCAAGCGGGGGCCCGCACAGATACGCAGTATTTT. Translated, it gives CASSPQAGARTDTQYF.

The chain carries TRBV10-2 and TRBJ2-1; TRBD1 matches 7 bases. The CDR3 runs to 15 residues. Trimming cost V 8 bases and J 0 bases; bases outside gene matches: 7. The V gene's germline CDR1 is WSHSY and CDR2 SAAADI. CDR3 nucleotide sequence: TGCGCCAGCCACGGGACAGTGAGCTCCTACAATGAGCAGTTCTTC. This translates into CASHGTVSSYNEQFF.

This chain connects TRBV28 to TRBJ1-4, with no clear D. V was clipped by 4 bases and J by 8 bases, with 17 bases between them. This CDR3 region has 15 residues. Germline CDR1 reads MDHEN; CDR2 reads SYDVKM. CDR3 amino acids: CASSSQSFVSEKLFF. The CDR3 region has the DNA TGTGCCAGCAGTTCGCAGTCTTTCGTGTCGGAAAAACTGTTTTTT.

The chain is built from TRBV5-4 and TRBJ2-3, with D possibly TRBD1 on 6 matching bases. Trimming left V 4 bases short and J 2 bases short, with 11 bases between. The CDR3 length is 14 residues. CDR1 SGHNT and CDR2 YYREEE come from the germline V gene (reference sequence). DNA of the CDR3: TGTGCCAGCAGCCAATGGACAGTCACAGATACGCAGTATTTT. Translation: CASSQWTVTDTQYF. Complete variable domain (other parts from reference TRBV5-4 and TRBJ2-3): ETGVTQSPTHLIKTRGQQVTLRCSSQSGHNTVSWYQQALGQGPQFIFQYYREEENGRGNFPPRFSGLQFPNYSSELNVNALELDDSALYLCASSQWTVTDTQYFGPGTRLTVL.

V usage is TRBV28 and J usage is TRBJ2-3; 8 bases match TRBD2. The CDR3 runs 18 residues. Unmatched junction bases numbered 10, after V lost 2 bases and J lost 0 bases. Germline CDR1 and CDR2: MDHEN and SYDVKM. CDR3 in amino acids: CASSLPSGSFKSTDTQYF. In DNA, the CDR3 is TGTGCCAGCAGTTTACCCAGCGGGAGTTTTAAGAGCACAGATACGCAGTATTTT.

The rearrangement links TRBV7-4 to TRBJ2-7; 8 bases are shared with TRBD1. CDR1 and CDR2 (germline): SGHVT, SQSDAQ. V was clipped by 5 bases and J by 5 bases; unmatched bases: 14. This CDR3 has 16 residues. The CDR3 spells CASSPKSRQGLHEQYF. Here the CDR3 DNA reads TGTGCCAGCAGCCCAAAGAGCCGACAGGGGCTACACGAGCAGTACTTC.

This clone has a single count. The chain employs TRBV6-1 and TRBJ1-3; 7 positions agree with TRBD1. The CDR3 totals 15 residues. In germline, CDR1 is MNHNS, CDR2 SASEGT. V lost 3 bases to trimming and J lost 4 bases; unmatched junction nucleotides: 6. This CDR3 is CASSDRGAGGNTIYF. As DNA, the CDR3 is TGTGCCAGCAGTGACAGGGGGGCCGGGGGAAACACCATATATTTT.

V gene TRBV6-5 combines with J gene TRBJ1-2, with 8 bases identical to TRBD1. V trimming: 4 bases; J trimming: 4 bases; junction bases outside the gene matches: 5. CDR1 is MNHEY, CDR2 SVGAGI, per germline. This CDR3 has 14 residues. The CDR3 is CASSSRTGRYGYTF. The CDR3 DNA follows: TGTGCCAGCAGTTCCCGGACAGGGCGCTATGGCTACACCTTC.

V usage is TRBV4-2 and J usage is TRBJ1-6; 7 bases map to TRBD1. After removal of 4 bases from V and 10 bases from J, the junction contained 13 bases not matched to a gene. This CDR3 spans 16 amino acids. CDR1 and CDR2 (germline): LGHNA, YNFKEQ. CDR3 sequence: CASSLAGRQGGSPLHF. Written as DNA, the CDR3 is TGTGCCAGCAGCCTGGCTGGTCGACAGGGTGGGTCACCCCTCCACTTT.

The V call is TRBV12-2, the J call TRBJ1-2; the D call TRBD1 from the table was never checked on the DNA. TRBV12-2 is a pseudogene segment. The CDR3 has 17 amino acids. The CDR3 sequence is CASRLLPTRTINYGYTF. DNA of the CDR3: TGTGCAAGTCGCCTCTTGCCCACAAGAACCATTAACTATGGCTACACCTTC.

The genes are TRBV4-2 and TRBJ2-2; 10 nucleotides align to TRBD2. The CDR3 runs to 16 residues. Germline V gene data show CDR1 as LGHNA and CDR2 as YNFKEQ. V was pared by 1 base and J by 1 base, with 0 bases of the junction left unmatched. In nucleotides, the CDR3 is TGTGCCAGCAGCCAAGGACTAGCGGGGAACACCGGGGAGCTGTTTTTT. It codes for CASSQGLAGNTGELFF.

V and J are TRBV6-5 and TRBJ1-5, with a possible D match to TRBD1 (5 bases). V was clipped by 0 bases and J by 5 bases, with 11 bases between them. CDR1 is MNHEY and CDR2 is SVGAGI in the germline V gene. There are 15 residues in the CDR3. The CDR3 is CASSYSNTGDQPQHF. The CDR3 bases are TGTGCCAGCAGTTACTCGAATACAGGAGATCAGCCCCAGCATTTT.

V usage is TRBV7-2 and J usage is TRBJ2-4; possibly TRBD1 for D (5 bases). The ends were cut back, 2 bases at V and 0 bases at J, with 8 bases in the middle. The CDR3 is made up of 15 amino acids. CDR1 SGHTA and CDR2 FQGNSA come from the germline V gene. CDR3 coding DNA: TGTGCCAGCAGCTTACCAAGGGGAGCCAAAAACATTCAGTACTTC. Translating gives CASSLPRGAKNIQYF.

CDR3 region: CASSVDGTARSRRQYF. In nucleotides, the CDR3 is TGTGCCAGCAGCGTAGACGGGACAGCCAGGAGCCGGAGGCAGTACTTC. This chain joins TRBV9 and TRBJ2-7; TRBD1 agrees at 7 bases. The CDR3 extends over 16 amino acids. CDR1 is SGDLS and CDR2 is YYNGEE in the germline V gene. J gave up 9 bases and V 0 bases, and 15 bases lay outside the gene matches. Based on the CDR3 plus reference TRBV9 and TRBJ2-7, the full variable domain is DSGVTQTPKHLITATGQRVTLRCSPRSGDLSVYWYQQSLDQGLQFLIQYYNGEERAKGNILERFSAQQFPDLHSELNLSSLELGDSALYFCASSVDGTARSRRQYFGPGTRLTVT.

This clone showed up just a few times. The chain recombines TRBV7-3 with TRBJ2-2; 7 positions agree with TRBD1. Germline V CDR1 and CDR2: SGHTA, FQGTGA. Germline trimming cut 4 bases from V and 3 bases from J; bases unmatched to any gene: 5. This CDR3 contains 15 residues. The CDR3 spells CASSSRQGHTGELFF. CDR3 in DNA: TGTGCCAGCAGCTCAAGACAGGGCCACACCGGGGAGCTGTTTTTT.